A single sample gave rise to the 21 T cell receptor beta chains below, sequenced in a study of technical replicates of blood from a handful of donors. TCRdb keeps only in-frame clones here, not all; method: immunoSEQ multiplex PCR. The data contain around 68,000 clones, 95% to 97% of them seen just once; the ten biggest clones take up roughly 0.3%. Sequencing was done on a sample of T cells isolated from PBMCs. Receptors originate from a human donor in good health.

V gene TRBV11-2 combines with J gene TRBJ1-4, with D perhaps matching TRBD1 (5 bases). CDR1 is SGHAT and CDR2 is FQNNGV in the germline V gene. The CDR3 runs 16 residues. The V end lost 5 bases, the J end lost 0 bases, and 13 bases lay between the germline ends. The CDR3 DNA follows: TGTGCCAGCAGCCTCCTCGGGGGTACAACTAATGAAAAACTGTTTTTT. It translates to CASSLLGGTTNEKLFF.

The chain combines TRBV7-2 with TRBJ2-7; 9 bases are a match to TRBD2. The CDR3 spans 15 residues. V lost 2 bases, J lost 3 bases, and 5 bases stayed unmatched. The germline V gene encodes CDR1 SGHTA and CDR2 FQGNSA. The CDR3 here is CASSLIAGEIYEQYF. DNA of the CDR3: TGTGCCAGCAGCTTAATAGCGGGGGAGATCTACGAGCAGTACTTC.

The V call is TRBV15, the J call TRBJ2-5, with D tentatively TRBD1 (5 bases). The CDR3 has 16 amino acids. V was clipped by 0 bases and J by 5 bases, with 16 bases between them. Germline V CDR1 and CDR2: LNHNV, YYDKDF (reference sequence). CDR3 nucleotide sequence: TGTGCCACCAGCAGAGACAGGGTTCAAGGTATTGAGACCCAGTACTTC. Protein sequence: CATSRDRVQGIETQYF. Combining the CDR3 with reference TRBV15 and TRBJ2-5 gives the whole variable domain DAMVIQNPRYQVTQFGKPVTLSCSQTLNHNVMYWYQQKSSQAPKLLFHYYDKDFNNEADTPDNFQSRRPNTSFCFLDIRSPGLGDTAMYLCATSRDRVQGIETQYFGPGTRLLVL.

The rearrangement links TRBV5-4 to TRBJ2-7; 8 positions match TRBD2. Germline CDR1 reads SGHNT; CDR2 reads YYREEE (reference sequence). The CDR3 loop spans 16 amino acids. The J segment lost 2 bases and the V segment lost 9 bases, leaving 16 bases of the junction unmatched. The CDR3, as DNA: TGTGCCACCAGTTTTGGGCTAGCGGGCATGACCTACGAGCAGTACTTC. Translating gives CATSFGLAGMTYEQYF.

The chain couples TRBV7-2 to TRBJ2-7; no definite D call. V was cut by 5 bases and J by 6 bases, with 23 bases left in between. Germline lookup yields CDR1 SGHTA and CDR2 FQGNSA. The CDR3 extends over 16 amino acids. The CDR3 region is CASSHSDTLISGEQYF. The CDR3 bases are TGTGCCAGCAGCCACTCCGATACCCTGATATCTGGCGAGCAGTACTTC.

The chain joins TRBV1 to TRBJ2-7; TRBD1 is the table's D call, not checked against the DNA. TRBV1 corresponds to a pseudogene. CDR3 length equals 16 residues. This chain's CDR3 is CTSSQDRDRADYEQYF. As DNA, the CDR3 is TGCACCAGCAGCCAAGATAGGGACAGGGCGGACTACGAGCAGTACTTC.

V is TRBV6-1 and J is TRBJ2-7, with a tentative D call TRBD2 (5 bases). The V and J ends lost 1 base and 2 bases respectively, with 15 bases between them. Germline CDR1 MNHNS, CDR2 SASEGT. The CDR3 sequence is 16 residues long. This CDR3 is CASSEGYRTGTYEQYF. The CDR3 nucleotides read TGTGCCAGCAGTGAAGGGTATAGGACTGGAACCTACGAGCAGTACTTC.

This chain uses TRBV2 with TRBJ1-4, with TRBD1 matching over 8 bases. This CDR3 spans 18 amino acids. Germline assignment: CDR1 SNHLY and CDR2 FYNNEI. After removal of 6 bases from V and 5 bases from J, the junction contained 17 bases not matched to a gene. The CDR3 bases are TGTGCCAGCAGCACACCTCGCCTTGGGACAGGTGGGAATGAAAAACTGTTTTTT. Translation gives CASSTPRLGTGGNEKLFF.

The chain has TRBV5-1 and TRBJ2-7, with D perhaps TRBD2 (5 bases). Looked up from germline, CDR1 is SGHRS and CDR2 is YFSETQ. The V end lost 3 bases, the J end lost 3 bases, and 13 bases lay between the germline ends. This CDR3 is 14 amino acids long. The CDR3 DNA follows: TGCGCCAGCAGCTCGGAGGAAACCCTCTACGAGCAGTACTTC. This gives the protein CASSSEETLYEQYF.

The rearrangement joins TRBV7-6 to TRBJ2-2; 7 nucleotides match TRBD1. This CDR3 spans 13 amino acids. V was pared by 5 bases and J by 7 bases, with 4 bases of the junction left unmatched. From germline, CDR1 is SGHVS and CDR2 FNYEAQ. CDR3 amino acids: CASSHRGGGELFF. CDR3 in DNA: TGTGCCAGCAGCCACAGGGGCGGCGGGGAGCTGTTTTTT.

This clone appeared a single time. The V and J genes are TRBV2 and TRBJ2-1; 10 bases match TRBD1. Germline CDR1 reads SNHLY; CDR2 reads FYNNEI. CDR3 size: 16 residues. V was clipped by 6 bases and J by 2 bases; unmatched bases: 7. CDR3 in amino acids: CASSDRQGAPYNEQFF. In DNA, the CDR3 is TGTGCCAGCAGCGACCGACAGGGGGCACCCTACAATGAGCAGTTCTTC.

V is TRBV10-3 and J is TRBJ2-3; 7 positions match TRBD2. CDR1 is ENHRY and CDR2 is SYGVKD in the germline V gene. This CDR3 contains 14 residues. J lost 2 bases, V lost 9 bases, and 8 bases had no gene match. The chain's CDR3 is CAIGIQRDTDTQYF. For the CDR3, the DNA is TGTGCCATTGGTATACAGCGGGACACAGATACGCAGTATTTT.

This chain uses TRBV9 with TRBJ2-5; D perhaps matches TRBD1 (5 bases). Germline V CDR1 and CDR2: SGDLS, YYNGEE. CDR3 length equals 14 residues. Trimming took off 0 bases at V and 0 bases at J, with 6 bases between the two ends. The CDR3 reads CASSVEGDQETQYF. The DNA for the CDR3 is TGTGCCAGCAGCGTAGAAGGGGACCAAGAGACCCAGTACTTC.

This chain links TRBV7-9 with TRBJ2-1, with D maybe TRBD1 (6 bases). The V gene's germline CDR1 is SEHNR and CDR2 FQNEAQ (reference sequence). The CDR3 totals 12 residues. V was shortened by 4 bases and J by 7 bases, with 8 bases between the two germline ends. The CDR3 nucleotides read TGTGCCAGCAGCTCCAGGGGAAATGAGCAGTTCTTC. Translation: CASSSRGNEQFF.

This sequence joins TRBV6-1 and TRBJ2-1; 8 positions agree with TRBD2. V trimming: 8 bases; J trimming: 7 bases; junction bases outside the gene matches: 13. Germline V gene lookup returns CDR1 MNHNS and CDR2 SASEGT. The CDR3 covers 15 residues. CDR3 loop: CASCQFSGTMNEQFF. Here the CDR3 DNA reads TGTGCCAGCTGCCAGTTTAGCGGGACCATGAATGAGCAGTTCTTC.

J is TRBJ2-3 and V is TRBV5-1, with D maybe TRBD2 (6 bases). The CDR3 spans 14 residues. Deletions cut 3 bases from V and 0 bases from J, with 8 bases between. Germline-derived CDR1 and CDR2 are SGHRS and YFSETQ. The CDR3 nucleotides read TGCGCCAGCAGCTCTGGGACTAGCACAGATACGCAGTATTTT. Translated, it gives CASSSGTSTDTQYF.

The V gene is TRBV2, the J gene TRBJ1-2, with D unclear. V was shortened by 7 bases and J by 4 bases, with 19 bases between the two germline ends. The germline V gene encodes CDR1 SNHLY and CDR2 FYNNEI. The CDR3 consists of 15 residues. The CDR3 protein is CASISVAGESYGYTF. In nucleotides, the CDR3 is TGTGCCAGCATTAGTGTAGCCGGGGAGAGCTATGGCTACACCTTC.

The V call is TRBV29-1, the J call TRBJ1-3; no reliable D call. CDR1 is SQVTM and CDR2 is ANQGSEA in the germline V gene. This CDR3 is 15 amino acids long. The V end was cut by 1 base, the J end by 0 bases, with 10 bases between. The DNA for the CDR3 is TGCAGCGTTGAAGTGGGCAGGTACTCTGGAAACACCATATATTTT. This sequence encodes CSVEVGRYSGNTIYF.

This chain connects TRBV5-1 to TRBJ1-1, with D possibly TRBD1 on 6 matching bases. Germline CDR1 and CDR2: SGHRS and YFSETQ. The V end was cut by 6 bases, the J end by 5 bases, with 14 bases between. The CDR3 is 13 amino acids. The CDR3, as DNA: TGCGCCAGCATAGAGACAGGAGGAACTGAAGCTTTCTTT. Translating gives CASIETGGTEAFF.

The chain employs TRBV28 and TRBJ1-5; possible D gene TRBD1, 6 bases. CDR3 length: 14 amino acids. The V end was cut by 6 bases, the J end by 3 bases, with 12 bases between. CDR1 is MDHEN and CDR2 is SYDVKM in the germline V gene. In nucleotides, the CDR3 is TGTGCCAGCAGGACCAGGGGTCACAATCAGCCCCAGCATTTT. Its protein is CASRTRGHNQPQHF.

This clone was picked up a small number of times. The V and J genes are TRBV4-2 and TRBJ1-2; D uncertain. Looked up from germline, CDR1 is LGHNA and CDR2 is YNFKEQ. The CDR3 runs 14 residues. Trimming shortened V by 4 bases and J by 2 bases, and 11 bases separated the two germline ends. The DNA of the CDR3 is TGTGCCAGCAGCCTTGACACGAGAAACTATGGCTACACCTTC. Amino acids: CASSLDTRNYGYTF.